The clone carrying this TCR beta chain was recorded at least ten times. This specimen comes from a study of CD8+CD57+ T cells in acquired aplastic anemia. Trimming removed 3 bases at V and 1 base at J, with 6 bases between. The CDR3 runs 13 residues. Template material for TCR beta VDJ and CDR3 profiling consisted of genomic DNA. Each CDR3 protein is one row after TCRdb ran MiXCR on the reads. The table has about 190,000 distinct CDR3 sequences, less than 70% seen once. The chain links TRBV12-3 or TRBV12-4 to TRBJ1-2, with D hard to call. This TCR was recovered from a human donor in good health, serving as a control. Sequenced input: sorted CD4+, CD8+, or CD8+CD57+ T cells (not recorded which) from PBMCs. CDR3 loop: CASSFQDNYGYTF. CDR3 DNA: TGTGCCAGCAGTTTCCAGGATAACTATGGCTACACCTTC.